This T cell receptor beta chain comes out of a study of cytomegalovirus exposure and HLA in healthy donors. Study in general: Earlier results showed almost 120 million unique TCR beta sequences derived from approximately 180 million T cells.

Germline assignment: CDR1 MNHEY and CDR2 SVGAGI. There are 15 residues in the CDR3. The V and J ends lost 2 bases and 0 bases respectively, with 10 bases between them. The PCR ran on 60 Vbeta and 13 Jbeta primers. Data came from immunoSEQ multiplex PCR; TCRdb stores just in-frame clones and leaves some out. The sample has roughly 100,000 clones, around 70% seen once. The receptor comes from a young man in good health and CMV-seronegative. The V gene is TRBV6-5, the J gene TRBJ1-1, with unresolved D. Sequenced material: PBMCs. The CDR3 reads CASSYPLGLNTEAFF. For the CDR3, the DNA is TGTGCCAGCAGTTACCCTCTCGGGTTGAACACTGAAGCTTTCTTT.